These 29 T cell receptor beta chains were sequenced from one sample in a study of blood T cell repertoires in COVID-19. Assay: immunoSEQ multiplex PCR; the TCRdb copy retains only in-frame clones and omits some. The sample carries 180,000 or so clones, 88% recorded once. The specimen was peripheral blood. The receptors come from a woman in her twenties or thirties with acute or convalescent COVID-19.

This clone showed up just once. This rearrangement joins TRBV6-6 to TRBJ2-7, with D unresolved. Germline-derived CDR1 and CDR2 are MNHNY and SVGAGI (reference sequence). The CDR3 is made up of 13 amino acids. V lost 7 bases and J lost 8, with 18 bases in between. This CDR3 reads CASTEIALIKQYF. The CDR3 nucleotides read TGTGCCAGCACCGAAATCGCCCTAATTAAGCAGTACTTC.

V and J are TRBV7-2 and TRBJ1-5; D not resolved. This CDR3 is 14 amino acids long. Germline V gene sequence: CDR1 SGHTA, CDR2 FQGNSA. V was cut by 4 bases and J by 3 bases, with 10 bases left in between. The CDR3 sequence is CASSSQVFNQPQHF. CDR3 DNA: TGTGCCAGCAGCTCTCAGGTATTCAATCAGCCCCAGCATTTT.

The chain is built from TRBV12-3 or TRBV12-4 and TRBJ2-7, with a tentative D call TRBD2 (6 bases). The length of the CDR3 is 13 residues. Trimming shortened V by 5 bases and J by 7 bases, and 15 bases separated the two germline ends. CDR3 coding DNA: TGTGCCAGCAGTACCCAGGGCGCGGGGGAGCAGTACTTC. Amino acid sequence: CASSTQGAGEQYF.

For the CDR3, the DNA is TGTGCCACCGGACTAGCGACTCCCACTTACAATGAGCAGTTCTTC. Its protein product is CATGLATPTYNEQFF. This chain joins TRBV18 and TRBJ2-1; 9 bases agree with TRBD2. Germline V gene lookup returns CDR1 KGHSH and CDR2 LQKENI. V shed 10 bases, J shed 4 bases, and the junction held 11 bases outside the gene matches. This CDR3 is 15 amino acids long.

The rearrangement joins TRBV5-6 to TRBJ1-4, with D maybe TRBD1 (5 bases). CDR1 is SGHDT and CDR2 is YYEEEE in the germline V gene. The CDR3 consists of 12 residues. The V end was cut by 3 bases, the J end by 16 bases, with 16 bases between. The CDR3 is CASSSGLGVPFF. As DNA, the CDR3 is TGTGCCAGCAGCTCGGGACTCGGGGTCCCGTTTTTT.

The V and J genes are TRBV23-1 and TRBJ2-7; perhaps TRBD1 as D (6 bases). TRBV23-1 is an ORF for which the function is uncertain. This CDR3 has 12 amino acids. V was clipped by 9 bases and J by 3 bases, with 12 bases between them. CDR3 residues: CARGQRFYEQYF. CDR3 coding DNA: TGCGCCAGGGGACAAAGGTTCTACGAGCAGTACTTC.

The CDR3 is CASSFASGSIEQYF. DNA for the CDR3: TGTGCCAGCAGCTTCGCTAGTGGCTCGATCGAGCAGTACTTC. V is TRBV5-4 and J is TRBJ2-7; no clear D. V was trimmed by 2 bases and J by 6 bases, leaving 15 bases between them. The CDR3 length is 14 residues. Germline CDR1 is SGHNT and CDR2 is YYREEE (reference sequence).

J is TRBJ1-4 and V is TRBV7-2; D is unresolved. Per the germline V gene, CDR1 is SGHTA and CDR2 is FQGNSA. This CDR3 comprises 15 residues. Trimming pared 3 bases from V and 1 base from J, leaving 9 bases between. The CDR3 loop is CASSFRSLTNEKLFF. For the CDR3, the DNA is TGTGCCAGCAGCTTCCGGTCTTTAACTAATGAAAAACTGTTTTTT.

The rearrangement joins TRBV4-1 to TRBJ2-1; 8 positions match TRBD2. The CDR3 runs to 15 residues. After removal of 2 bases from V and 7 bases from J, the junction contained 7 bases not matched to a gene. Germline V CDR1 and CDR2: MGHRA, YSYEKL. DNA of the CDR3: TGCGCCAGCAGCCAACCTGACGGGACTAGAAATGAGCAGTTCTTC. Its translation is CASSQPDGTRNEQFF.

This rearrangement joins TRBV19 to TRBJ1-3; D remains unclear. Germline V gene data show CDR1 as LNHDA and CDR2 as SQIVND (reference sequence). This CDR3 spans 13 amino acids. Between the trimmed V and J ends, which lost 4 bases and 2 bases, there was a span of 6 bases. This chain's CDR3 is CASSTTAGNTIYF. CDR3 bases: TGTGCCAGTAGTACAACGGCTGGAAACACCATATATTTT.

J is TRBJ2-1 and V is TRBV19; 10 nucleotides line up with TRBD2. The trim removed 5 bases at V and 8 bases at J, leaving 6 bases unmatched. The length of the CDR3 is 14 residues. Germline V CDR1 and CDR2: LNHDA, SQIVND (reference sequence). The CDR3, as DNA: TGTGCCAGTAGTTTCCTAGCGGGAGCCCATGAGCAGTTCTTC. It codes for CASSFLAGAHEQFF.

A single count supports this clone. The V and J genes are TRBV11-3 and TRBJ2-2; D uncertain. V shed 6 bases and J shed 6 bases, with 11 bases lying between them. The CDR3 has 13 amino acids. The germline V gene encodes CDR1 SGHNT and CDR2 YENEEA. CDR3 region: CASSLEDAGELFF. In DNA, the CDR3 is TGTGCCAGCAGTCTAGAGGATGCCGGGGAGCTGTTTTTT.

The V call is TRBV7-9, the J call TRBJ1-4; the D is unclear. Germline lookup yields CDR1 SEHNR and CDR2 FQNEAQ (reference sequence). The CDR3 is 13 residues long. V lost 3 bases to trimming and J lost 7 bases, with 9 bases between them. Here the CDR3 reads CASSFPGFEKLFF. The CDR3 region has the DNA TGTGCCAGCAGCTTCCCTGGCTTTGAAAAACTGTTTTTT.

V gene TRBV6-4 combines with J gene TRBJ1-5; D is uncertain. The CDR3 consists of 14 residues. V lost 0 bases and J lost 6, with 9 bases in between. Germline CDR1 and CDR2: MRHNA and SNTAGT. CDR3: CASSDSRNGQPQHF. CDR3 DNA: TGTGCCAGCAGTGACTCGAGGAATGGTCAGCCCCAGCATTTT.

This CDR3 is CASRQGNQPQHF. CDR3 coding DNA: TGTGCCAGCAGGCAGGGGAATCAGCCCCAGCATTTT. The V and J genes are TRBV12-3 or TRBV12-4 and TRBJ1-5; a possible D gene is TRBD1 (6 bases). CDR3 length: 12 amino acids. V shed 6 bases and J shed 4 bases, with 7 bases lying between them.

This rearrangement joins TRBV5-6 to TRBJ2-1; TRBD2 agrees at 9 bases. The germline CDR1 and CDR2 sequences are SGHDT and YYEEEE. The CDR3 has 15 residues. Losses at the gene ends were 4 bases for V and 3 bases for J; bases not matched to a gene: 5. CDR3 sequence (DNA): TGTGCCAGCAGCGGGGGACTAGCTCTCTACAATGAGCAGTTCTTC. Protein product: CASSGGLALYNEQFF.

J is TRBJ1-1 and V is TRBV7-9, with 7 bases identical to TRBD1. V trimming: 7 bases; J trimming: 3 bases; junction bases outside the gene matches: 5. This CDR3 region has 13 residues. Germline CDR1 reads SEHNR; CDR2 reads FQNEAQ (reference sequence). CDR3 coding DNA: TGTGCCAGCAAAGACAGGGCCGACACTGAAGCTTTCTTT. Encoded protein: CASKDRADTEAFF. Drawing the rest from reference TRBV7-9 and TRBJ1-1, the complete variable domain is DTGVSQNPRHKITKRGQNVTFRCDPISEHNRLYWYRQTLGQGPEFLTYFQNEAQLEKSRLLSDRFSAERPKGSFSTLEIQRTEQGDSAMYLCASKDRADTEAFFGQGTRLTVV.

Turning to this clone: One junction end disagrees with the germline gene, perhaps due to a read error. In DNA, the CDR3 is TGTGCTAGCAGCCCCGGACTAGCGGAGAACACCGGGGAGCTGTTTTTT. Translation gives CASSPGLAENTGELFF. The chain employs TRBV7-7 and TRBJ2-2, with 10 positions matching TRBD2. This CDR3 has 16 amino acids. Germline-derived CDR1 and CDR2 are SSHAT and FNYEAQ (reference sequence).

A remark on this clone: The same CDR3 is also encoded by other DNA sequences in this sample. The J gene is TRBJ2-1, the V gene TRBV15; TRBD1 matches at 7 bases. The CDR3 has 12 residues. The germline CDR1 and CDR2 sequences are LNHNV and YYDKDF (reference sequence). V shed 9 bases, J shed 4 bases, and the junction held 3 bases outside the gene matches. The CDR3 DNA follows: TGTGCCACTGGGGACAGATACAATGAGCAGTTCTTC. Its translation is CATGDRYNEQFF. The whole variable domain, remainder taken from reference TRBV15 and TRBJ2-1, is DAMVIQNPRYQVTQFGKPVTLSCSQTLNHNVMYWYQQKSSQAPKLLFHYYDKDFNNEADTPDNFQSRRPNTSFCFLDIRSPGLGDTAMYLCATGDRYNEQFFGPGTRLTVL.

The gene calls are TRBV7-9 and TRBJ2-1; D is uncertain. The CDR3 is made up of 17 amino acids. Trimming took off 0 bases at V and 9 bases at J, with 21 bases between the two ends. Germline values: CDR1 SEHNR, CDR2 FQNEAQ (reference sequence). The CDR3 reads CASSLALLPRPSFEQFF. The CDR3 DNA reads as TGTGCCAGCAGCTTAGCCTTACTACCAAGGCCCTCATTTGAGCAGTTCTTC.

The V gene is TRBV5-1, the J gene TRBJ1-4, with 8 positions matching TRBD1. This CDR3 contains 14 residues. In germline, CDR1 is SGHRS, CDR2 YFSETQ. V lost 4 bases and J lost 4; bases outside the gene matches: 3. The CDR3: CASSPGQVNEKLFF. The CDR3 coding sequence is TGCGCCAGCAGCCCGGGACAGGTTAATGAAAAACTGTTTTTT. Full variable domain (outside the CDR3, taken from reference TRBV5-1 and TRBJ1-4): KAGVTQTPRYLIKTRGQQVTLSCSPISGHRSVSWYQQTPGQGLQFLFEYFSETQRNKGNFPGRFSGRQFSNSRSEMNVSTLELGDSALYLCASSPGQVNEKLFFGSGTQLSVL.

This sequence joins TRBV5-4 and TRBJ1-2; 8 bases are shared with TRBD1. V gave up 4 bases and J gave up 0 bases; unmatched junction bases: 8. The CDR3 contains 16 residues. Germline CDR1 is SGHNT and CDR2 is YYREEE (reference sequence). The CDR3 loop reads CASSTTGAPANYGYTF. For the CDR3, the DNA is TGTGCCAGCAGCACGACAGGGGCACCAGCTAACTATGGCTACACCTTC.

Written as DNA, the CDR3 is TGCGCCAGCAGCTCGGAAAGGGGGCCAACCGGGGAGCTGTTTTTT. It yields the protein CASSSERGPTGELFF. This rearrangement joins TRBV5-1 to TRBJ2-2, with 7 bases aligning to TRBD1. Germline V gene data show CDR1 as SGHRS and CDR2 as YFSETQ. This CDR3 comprises 15 residues. Trimming cost V 3 bases and J 5 bases; bases outside gene matches: 7. Drawing the rest from reference TRBV5-1 and TRBJ2-2, the complete variable domain is KAGVTQTPRYLIKTRGQQVTLSCSPISGHRSVSWYQQTPGQGLQFLFEYFSETQRNKGNFPGRFSGRQFSNSRSEMNVSTLELGDSALYLCASSSERGPTGELFFGEGSRLTVL.

J is TRBJ2-1 and V is TRBV6-2 or TRBV6-3, with 14 positions matching TRBD2. The V gene end was trimmed by 0 bases and the J gene end by 8 bases; junction bases not matched to a gene: 9. Per germline, CDR1 MNHEY and CDR2 SVGEGT. This CDR3 has 18 residues. CDR3 nucleotides: TGTGCCAGCAGTTACTCGCAACCGGGACTAGCGGGGGAAGATGAGCAGTTCTTC. Its translation: CASSYSQPGLAGEDEQFF.

This sequence joins TRBV7-6 and TRBJ2-7, with TRBD2 matching over 13 bases. CDR3 length: 18 amino acids. J lost 6 bases, V lost 4 bases, and 15 bases had no gene match. Germline V gene data show CDR1 as SGHVS and CDR2 as FNYEAQ. CDR3 protein: CASSSQTRTSGRVREQYF. The CDR3 DNA follows: TGTGCCAGCAGCTCTCAAACCCGGACTAGCGGGAGAGTTCGCGAGCAGTACTTC.

This chain connects TRBV11-3 to TRBJ2-1; D is uncertain. Trimming took 1 base from V and 8 from J, leaving 9 bases between them. The CDR3 is made up of 13 amino acids. CDR1 and CDR2 from the germline V gene are SGHNT and YENEEA. The CDR3 DNA follows: TGTGCCAGCAGCTTAGTTGGCCGGGATGAGCAGTTCTTC. It encodes CASSLVGRDEQFF.

The J gene is TRBJ2-2, the V gene TRBV5-5; the D gene is possibly TRBD2 (6 bases). CDR3 size: 13 residues. Germline loops: CDR1 SGHKS, CDR2 YYEKEE (reference sequence). Trimming stripped 3 bases from V and 5 bases from J, with 8 bases between. The CDR3 region is CASSWGGTGELFF. Here the CDR3 DNA reads TGTGCCAGCAGCTGGGGAGGAACCGGGGAGCTGTTTTTT. The full variable domain, in which reference TRBV5-5 and TRBJ2-2 provide the parts outside the CDR3, is DAGVTQSPTHLIKTRGQQVTLRCSPISGHKSVSWYQQVLGQGPQFIFQYYEKEERGRGNFPDRFSARQFPNYSSELNVNALLLGDSALYLCASSWGGTGELFFGEGSRLTVL.

This clone turned up a few times. At one end the junction does not follow the germline gene, possibly because of a read error. The rearrangement uses TRBV7-6 and TRBJ1-1; a possible D gene is TRBD1 (6 bases). Germline CDR1 reads SGHVS; CDR2 reads FNYEAQ. The CDR3 loop spans 15 amino acids. The CDR3 sequence is CASSLVGGVNTEAFF. The DNA for the CDR3 is TGTGCCAGCAGCTTAGTTGGGGGCGTGAATACTGAAGCTTTCTTT.

The CDR3 protein is CAIRPQGVDTQYF. The CDR3 coding sequence is TGTGCCATCAGGCCACAGGGGGTAGATACGCAGTATTTT. This chain joins TRBV10-3 and TRBJ2-3; TRBD1 aligns across 8 bases. This CDR3 is 13 amino acids long. CDR1 ENHRY and CDR2 SYGVKD come from the germline V gene. V was pared by 6 bases and J by 5 bases, with 4 bases of the junction left unmatched.